This paragraph reports one T cell receptor beta chain. Its specificity is not known. The data originate from a study of T cell repertoires in cytomegalovirus infection. A single record per CDR3 protein comes from TCRdb applying MiXCR to the reads. The sample contains 550,000 to 850,000 distinct CDR3 sequences, approximately 33% of which appear only once. The material was cultured PBMCs, obtained from culture after CMV antigen stimulation. The sequence was collected from a human donor in good health (CMV status not recorded). Some clones in this sample may be carry-over from other donors' samples.

The CDR3 nucleotides read TGTGCCAGCAGTTTGGGAGGGGCGCGGCACGAGCAGTACTTC. The encoded protein is CASSLGGARHEQYF. The V call is TRBV28, the J call TRBJ2-7; TRBD2 agrees at 7 bases. CDR3 size: 14 residues. V trimming: 3 bases; J trimming: 5 bases; junction bases outside the gene matches: 7. Germline values: CDR1 MDHEN, CDR2 SYDVKM.